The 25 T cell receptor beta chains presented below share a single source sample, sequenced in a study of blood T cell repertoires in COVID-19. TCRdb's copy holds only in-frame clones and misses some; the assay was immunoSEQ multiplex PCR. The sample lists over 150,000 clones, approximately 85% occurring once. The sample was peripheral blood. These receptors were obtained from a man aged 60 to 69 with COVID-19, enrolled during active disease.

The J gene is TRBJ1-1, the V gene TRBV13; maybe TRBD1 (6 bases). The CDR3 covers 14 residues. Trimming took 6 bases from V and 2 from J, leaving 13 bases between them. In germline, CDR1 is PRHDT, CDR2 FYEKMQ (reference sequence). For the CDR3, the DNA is TGTGCCAGCAGATACGGGGGGCTCAACACTGAAGCTTTCTTT. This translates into CASRYGGLNTEAFF.

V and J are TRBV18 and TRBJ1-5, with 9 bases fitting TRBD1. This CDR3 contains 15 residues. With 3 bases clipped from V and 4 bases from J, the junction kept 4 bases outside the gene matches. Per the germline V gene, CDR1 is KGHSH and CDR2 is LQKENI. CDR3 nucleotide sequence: TGTGCCAGCTCACCGCTAGGACAGGGGAATCAGCCCCAGCATTTT. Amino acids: CASSPLGQGNQPQHF.

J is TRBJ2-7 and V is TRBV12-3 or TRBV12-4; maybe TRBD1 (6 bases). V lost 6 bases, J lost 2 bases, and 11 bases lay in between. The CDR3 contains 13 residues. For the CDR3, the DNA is TGTGCCAGCAGCCAGGGGTCCCCCTACGAGCAGTACTTC. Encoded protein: CASSQGSPYEQYF.

This CDR3 reads CATSFGNSGNTIYF. CDR3 DNA sequence: TGTGCCACCTCCTTCGGTAACTCTGGAAACACCATATATTTT. J is TRBJ1-3 and V is TRBV19; D call uncertain. Germline assignment: CDR1 LNHDA and CDR2 SQIVND (reference sequence). The CDR3 loop spans 14 amino acids. Trimming removed 10 bases from V and 0 bases from J, with 13 bases in between.

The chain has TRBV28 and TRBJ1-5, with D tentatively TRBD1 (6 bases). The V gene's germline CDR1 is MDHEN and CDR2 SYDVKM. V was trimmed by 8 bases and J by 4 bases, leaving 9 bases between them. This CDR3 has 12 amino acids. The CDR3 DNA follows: TGTGCCAGCGGGACAAGAAATCAGCCCCAGCATTTT. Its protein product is CASGTRNQPQHF.

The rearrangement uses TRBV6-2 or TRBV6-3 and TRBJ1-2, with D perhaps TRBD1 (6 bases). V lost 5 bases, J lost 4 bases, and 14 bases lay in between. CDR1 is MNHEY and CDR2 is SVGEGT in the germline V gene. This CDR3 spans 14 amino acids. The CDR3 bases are TGTGCCAGCAGTCGGACAGCTTTCTTCTATGGCTACACCTTC. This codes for CASSRTAFFYGYTF.

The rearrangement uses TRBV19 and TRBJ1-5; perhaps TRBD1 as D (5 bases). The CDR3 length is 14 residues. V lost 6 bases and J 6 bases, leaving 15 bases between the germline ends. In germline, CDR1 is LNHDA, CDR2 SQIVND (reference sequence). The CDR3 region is CASRKGSGGQPQHF. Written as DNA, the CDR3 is TGTGCCAGTAGAAAAGGGTCGGGGGGTCAGCCCCAGCATTTT.

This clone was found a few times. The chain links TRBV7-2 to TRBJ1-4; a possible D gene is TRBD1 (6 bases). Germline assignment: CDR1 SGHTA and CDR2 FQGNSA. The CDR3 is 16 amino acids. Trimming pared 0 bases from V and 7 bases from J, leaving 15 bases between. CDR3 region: CASSLAAGATGEKLFF. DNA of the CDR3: TGTGCCAGCAGCTTAGCGGCAGGGGCGACGGGTGAAAAACTGTTTTTT.

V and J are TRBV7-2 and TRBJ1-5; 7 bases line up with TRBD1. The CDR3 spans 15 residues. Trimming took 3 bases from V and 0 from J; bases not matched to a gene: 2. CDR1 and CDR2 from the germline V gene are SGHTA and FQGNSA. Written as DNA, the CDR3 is TGTGCCAGCAGCTTGGGACAGTTTAGCAATCAGCCCCAGCATTTT. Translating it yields CASSLGQFSNQPQHF.

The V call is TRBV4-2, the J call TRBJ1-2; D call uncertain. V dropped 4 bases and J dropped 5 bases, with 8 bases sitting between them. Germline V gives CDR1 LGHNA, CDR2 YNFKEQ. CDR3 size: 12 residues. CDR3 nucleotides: TGTGCCAGCAGCCTTACGGGATATGGCTACACCTTC. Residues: CASSLTGYGYTF.

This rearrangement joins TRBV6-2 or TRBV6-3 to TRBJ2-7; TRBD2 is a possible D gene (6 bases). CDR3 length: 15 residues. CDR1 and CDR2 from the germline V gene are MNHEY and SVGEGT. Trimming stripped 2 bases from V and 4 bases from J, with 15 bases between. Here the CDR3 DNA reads TGTGCCAGCAGTTACAACTTGCGGGGTACGTACGAGCAGTACTTC. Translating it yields CASSYNLRGTYEQYF.

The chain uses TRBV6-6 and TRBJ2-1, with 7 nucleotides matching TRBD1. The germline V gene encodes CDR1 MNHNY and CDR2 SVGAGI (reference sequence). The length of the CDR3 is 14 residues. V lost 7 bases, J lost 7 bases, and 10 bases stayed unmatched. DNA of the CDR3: TGTGCCAGCACCGCGACAGGGACGGTTAATGAGCAGTTCTTC. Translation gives CASTATGTVNEQFF.

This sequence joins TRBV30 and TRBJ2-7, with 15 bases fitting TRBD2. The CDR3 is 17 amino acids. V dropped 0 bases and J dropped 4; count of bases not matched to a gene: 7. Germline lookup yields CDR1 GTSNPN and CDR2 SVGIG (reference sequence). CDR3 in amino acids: CAWSVRGTSGRRYEQYF. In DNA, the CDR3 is TGTGCCTGGAGTGTAAGGGGGACTAGCGGGAGGCGATACGAGCAGTACTTC.

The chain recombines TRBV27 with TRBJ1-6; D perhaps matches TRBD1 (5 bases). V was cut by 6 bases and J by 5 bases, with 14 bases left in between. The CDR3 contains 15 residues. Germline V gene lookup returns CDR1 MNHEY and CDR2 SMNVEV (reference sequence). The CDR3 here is CASRLFRVNNSPLHF. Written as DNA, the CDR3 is TGTGCCAGCAGACTTTTCAGGGTGAATAATTCACCCCTCCACTTT.

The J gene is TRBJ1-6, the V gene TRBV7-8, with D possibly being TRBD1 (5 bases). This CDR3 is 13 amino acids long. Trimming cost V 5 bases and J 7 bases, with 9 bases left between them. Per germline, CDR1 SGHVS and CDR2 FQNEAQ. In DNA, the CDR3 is TGTGCCAGCAGCCAGACAGAGAATTCACCCCTCCACTTT. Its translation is CASSQTENSPLHF.

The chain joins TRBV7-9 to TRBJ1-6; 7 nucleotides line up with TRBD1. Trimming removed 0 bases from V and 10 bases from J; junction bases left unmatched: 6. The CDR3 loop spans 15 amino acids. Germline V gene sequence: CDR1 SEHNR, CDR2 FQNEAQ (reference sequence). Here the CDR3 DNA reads TGTGCCAGCAGCTTAGCGGCAGGGGGACACTCACCCCTCCACTTT. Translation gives CASSLAAGGHSPLHF. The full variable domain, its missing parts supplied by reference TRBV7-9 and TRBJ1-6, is DTGVSQNPRHKITKRGQNVTFRCDPISEHNRLYWYRQTLGQGPEFLTYFQNEAQLEKSRLLSDRFSAERPKGSFSTLEIQRTEQGDSAMYLCASSLAAGGHSPLHFGNGTRLTVT.

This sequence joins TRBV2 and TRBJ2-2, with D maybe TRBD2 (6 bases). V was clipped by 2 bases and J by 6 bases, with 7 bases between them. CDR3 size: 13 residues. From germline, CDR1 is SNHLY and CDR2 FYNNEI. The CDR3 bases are TGTGCCAGCAGTGAAAGGGAGGCCGGGGAGCTGTTTTTT. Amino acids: CASSEREAGELFF. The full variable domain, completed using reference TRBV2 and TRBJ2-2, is EPEVTQTPSHQVTQMGQEVILRCVPISNHLYFYWYRQILGQKVEFLVSFYNNEISEKSEIFDDQFSVERPDGSNFTLKIRSTKLEDSAMYFCASSEREAGELFFGEGSRLTVL.

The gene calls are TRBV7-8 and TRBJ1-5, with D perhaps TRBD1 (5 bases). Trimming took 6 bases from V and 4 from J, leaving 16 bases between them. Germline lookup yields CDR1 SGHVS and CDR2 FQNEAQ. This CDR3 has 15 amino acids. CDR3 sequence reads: CASSSSGAVNQPQHF. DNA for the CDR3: TGTGCCAGCAGTTCCTCTGGGGCAGTGAATCAGCCCCAGCATTTT.

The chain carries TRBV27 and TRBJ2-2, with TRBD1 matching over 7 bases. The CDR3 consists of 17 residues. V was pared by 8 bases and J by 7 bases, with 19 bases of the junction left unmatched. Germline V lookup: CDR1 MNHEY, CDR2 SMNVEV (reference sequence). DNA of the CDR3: TGTGCCAGCCGAGTTTGGGCTGCAGGGGGAGATGTCGGGGAGCTGTTTTTT. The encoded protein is CASRVWAAGGDVGELFF.

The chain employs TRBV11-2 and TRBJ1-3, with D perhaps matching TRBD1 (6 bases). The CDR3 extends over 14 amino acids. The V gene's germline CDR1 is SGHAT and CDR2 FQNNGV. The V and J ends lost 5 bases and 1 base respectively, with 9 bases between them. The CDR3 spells CASSPGVSGNTIYF. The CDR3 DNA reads TGTGCCAGCAGCCCAGGGGTTTCTGGAAACACCATATATTTT.

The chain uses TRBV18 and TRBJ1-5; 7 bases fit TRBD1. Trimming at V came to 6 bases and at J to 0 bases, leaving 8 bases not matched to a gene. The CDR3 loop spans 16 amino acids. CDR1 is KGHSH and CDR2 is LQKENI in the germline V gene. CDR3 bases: TGTGCCAGCTCCCCCGGGACAGCATTTAGCAATCAGCCCCAGCATTTT. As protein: CASSPGTAFSNQPQHF.

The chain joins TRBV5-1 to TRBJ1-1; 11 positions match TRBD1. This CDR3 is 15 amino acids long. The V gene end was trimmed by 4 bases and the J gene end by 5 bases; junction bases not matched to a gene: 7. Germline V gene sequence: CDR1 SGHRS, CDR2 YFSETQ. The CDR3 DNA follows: TGCGCCAGCAGCCCGGGGACAGGGGGAAGAACTGAAGCTTTCTTT. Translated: CASSPGTGGRTEAFF.

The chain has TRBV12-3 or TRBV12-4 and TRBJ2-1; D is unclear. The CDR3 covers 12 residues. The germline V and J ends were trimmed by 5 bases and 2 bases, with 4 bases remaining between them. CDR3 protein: CASSRAYNEQFF. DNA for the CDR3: TGTGCCAGCAGTCGGGCCTACAATGAGCAGTTCTTC.

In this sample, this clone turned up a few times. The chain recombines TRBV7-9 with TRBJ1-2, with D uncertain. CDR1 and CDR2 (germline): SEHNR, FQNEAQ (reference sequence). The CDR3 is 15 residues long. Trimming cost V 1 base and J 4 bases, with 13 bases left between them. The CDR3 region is CASSLGGRAVYGYTF. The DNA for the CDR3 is TGTGCCAGCAGCTTAGGAGGGAGGGCAGTCTATGGCTACACCTTC.

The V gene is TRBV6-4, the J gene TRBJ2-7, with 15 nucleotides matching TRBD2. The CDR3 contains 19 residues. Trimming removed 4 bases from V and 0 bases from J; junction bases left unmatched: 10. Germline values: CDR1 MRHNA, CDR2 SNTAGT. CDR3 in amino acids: CASSVLGLAGGPSSYEQYF. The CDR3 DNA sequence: TGTGCCAGCAGTGTATTGGGACTAGCGGGGGGCCCTAGCTCCTACGAGCAGTACTTC.